The 27 T cell receptor beta chains presented below share a single source sample, sequenced in a study of blood T cells in healthy people across ages. A sample-barcoded 5' primer and a J-beta primer mix were used in a second PCR of roughly 7 to 11 cycles. TCRdb redid the calling of the 5' RACE reads with MiXCR, one entry per CDR3 protein. This table has approximately 940,000 distinct CDR3 sequences, roughly 43% appearing once. Sequencing was carried out using blood. These receptors were collected from a man under 40 in good health.

There are many counts of this clonotype. This chain links TRBV10-3 with TRBJ2-7; D uncertain. Germline assignment: CDR1 ENHRY and CDR2 SYGVKD. Trimming took off 2 bases at V and 3 bases at J, with 5 bases between the two ends. CDR3 length: 12 amino acids. DNA for the CDR3: TGTGCCATCAGTGAGCAGGACTACGAGCAGTACTTC. Translation: CAISEQDYEQYF.

The rearrangement links TRBV30 to TRBJ1-2; 7 positions match TRBD1. The germline CDR1 and CDR2 sequences are GTSNPN and SVGIG (reference sequence). There are 12 residues in the CDR3. V gave up 0 bases and J gave up 7 bases; unmatched junction bases: 2. The CDR3 DNA reads TGTGCCTGGAGTGTACCAGGGGGTGGCTACACCTTC. This translates into CAWSVPGGGYTF.

The chain combines TRBV20-1 with TRBJ2-5; the D is unclear. The CDR3 covers 14 residues. The V gene lost 0 bases and the J gene lost 4 bases, with 12 bases spanning the gap. Germline CDR1 and CDR2: DFQATT and SNEGSKA (reference sequence). This CDR3 is CSARDLWVLETQYF. CDR3 DNA sequence: TGCAGTGCTAGAGATCTTTGGGTGTTAGAGACCCAGTACTTC.

The table lists this clonotype with a few counts. The chain is built from TRBV20-1 and TRBJ2-5; D remains ambiguous. The DNA end is a closer match to TRBJ2-7, so the J assignment may be wrong. The CDR3 runs 14 residues. Germline V gene data show CDR1 as DFQATT and CDR2 as SNEGSKA (reference sequence). CDR3 sequence reads: CSARDLTYLYEQYF. CDR3 in DNA: TGCAGTGCTAGAGATTTGACTTATTTGTACGAGCAGTACTTC.

The chain links TRBV7-2 to TRBJ1-2, with unresolved D. V lost 5 bases, J lost 6 bases, and 16 bases lay in between. Germline CDR1 is SGHTA and CDR2 is FQGNSA. The CDR3 has 14 amino acids. CDR3 amino acids: CASSPHGREHGYTF. The CDR3 DNA is TGTGCCAGCAGCCCCCACGGGAGGGAACATGGCTACACCTTC.

Regarding this clonotype: With a much larger clone just one base away, this may be a read error. The rearrangement joins TRBV12-3 or TRBV12-4 to TRBJ2-5, with 9 bases aligning to TRBD1. The DNA end favors TRBJ2-7, so the J call may be wrong. The CDR3 has 16 residues. CDR3 nucleotides: TGTGCCAGCAGCCTTAGGACAGGGGAGAGCTTCTACGAGCAGTACTTC. It translates to CASSLRTGESFYEQYF.

The J gene is TRBJ2-4, the V gene TRBV6-2 or TRBV6-3; possibly TRBD2 for D (5 bases). Trimming left V 2 bases short and J 0 bases short, with 20 bases between. The CDR3 loop spans 19 amino acids. In germline, CDR1 is MNHEY, CDR2 SVGEGT. The CDR3 bases are TGTGCCAGCAGTTACACGCCTTCGGGGAGCTCTATAGCCAAAAACATTCAGTACTTC. Encoded protein: CASSYTPSGSSIAKNIQYF.

The chain joins TRBV6-2 or TRBV6-3 to TRBJ2-5, with D unresolved. The germline gives CDR1 MNHEY, CDR2 SVGEGT. V lost 6 bases and J lost 0, with 17 bases in between. This CDR3 spans 16 amino acids. Here the CDR3 DNA reads TGTGCCAGCAGACAACTCAGCACAGCGTACCAAGAGACCCAGTACTTC. It encodes CASRQLSTAYQETQYF.

The V call is TRBV9, the J call TRBJ2-1; no firm D call. The CDR3 extends over 13 amino acids. Germline CDR1 reads SGDLS; CDR2 reads YYNGEE. V lost 0 bases, J lost 2 bases, and 3 bases lay in between. The CDR3 spells CASSVAAYNEQFF. The CDR3 DNA follows: TGTGCCAGCAGCGTAGCTGCCTACAATGAGCAGTTCTTC.

This clonotype was seen only a few times. V is TRBV4-2 and J is TRBJ2-3; D uncertain. Trimming removed 2 bases at V and 3 bases at J, with 9 bases between. The CDR3 spans 14 residues. Germline V lookup: CDR1 LGHNA, CDR2 YNFKEQ. In DNA, the CDR3 is TGTGCCAGCAGCCAACTCGCTGGTACAGATACGCAGTATTTT. It yields the protein CASSQLAGTDTQYF.

This clonotype was found a few times. The J gene is TRBJ1-2, the V gene TRBV4-1; D might be TRBD1 (5 bases). Deletions cut 1 base from V and 6 bases from J, with 12 bases between. Germline assignment: CDR1 MGHRA and CDR2 YSYEKL. The CDR3 has 14 amino acids. CDR3 sequence (DNA): TGCGCCAGCAGCCAAGGACCCAGGGATGATGGCTACACCTTC. This gives the protein CASSQGPRDDGYTF.

This clonotype appeared a single time. The chain combines TRBV5-1 with TRBJ2-3; 8 bases match TRBD2. V lost 5 bases and J lost 6; bases outside the gene matches: 14. The CDR3 has 16 amino acids. Looked up from germline, CDR1 is SGHRS and CDR2 is YFSETQ. The CDR3 loop is CASSYNPGTSTDTQYF. CDR3 sequence (DNA): TGCGCCAGCAGTTATAATCCCGGGACTAGTACTGATACGCAGTATTTT.

This chain links TRBV20-1 with TRBJ2-1; 8 nucleotides agree with TRBD2. CDR3 length: 14 amino acids. In germline, CDR1 is DFQATT, CDR2 SNEGSKA (reference sequence). The junction had 12 bases not matched to a gene; V was cut back by 5 bases and J by 9 bases. CDR3 sequence reads: CSAPPGLGPSEQFF. The CDR3 DNA sequence: TGCAGTGCTCCCCCGGGACTAGGTCCGAGTGAGCAGTTCTTC.

This clonotype has a single count. The chain is built from TRBV7-6 and TRBJ2-1; 9 bases align to TRBD2. The CDR3 loop spans 16 amino acids. CDR1 and CDR2 (germline): SGHVS, FNYEAQ. With 5 bases clipped from V and 5 bases from J, the junction kept 10 bases outside the gene matches. The CDR3 DNA is TGTGCCAGCAGCAAAGCCCCCGGGACTAGCAACAATGAGCAGTTCTTC. It is translated as CASSKAPGTSNNEQFF.

This chain joins TRBV7-2 and TRBJ2-3, with TRBD1 as a possible D gene (5 bases). V lost 2 bases, J lost 7 bases, and 16 bases lay in between. The V gene's germline CDR1 is SGHTA and CDR2 FQGNSA. CDR3 length: 15 amino acids. The CDR3 DNA reads as TGTGCCAGCAGCTTAAGGCAGGGCTCAGAAAATACGCAGTATTTT. Its protein is CASSLRQGSENTQYF. Full variable domain (rest looked up from reference TRBV7-2 and TRBJ2-3): GAGVSQSPSNKVTEKGKDVELRCDPISGHTALYWYRQSLGQGLEFLIYFQGNSAPDKSGLPSDRFSAERTGGSVSTLTIQRTQQEDSAVYLCASSLRQGSENTQYFGPGTRLTVL.

This clonotype was counted many times. A much larger clone sits a single nucleotide away, making a read error possible. The chain joins TRBV6-2 or TRBV6-3 to TRBJ2-3, with D maybe TRBD2 (5 bases). With 5 bases removed from V and 5 bases from J, the gap between germline ends came to 14 bases. From germline, CDR1 is MNHEY and CDR2 SVGEGT. CDR3 length: 14 amino acids. The CDR3 region is CASSASPEVDTQYF. The DNA of the CDR3 is TGTGCCAGCAGTGCCAGCCCGGAGGTAGATACGCAGTATTTT.

The chain links TRBV27 to TRBJ2-1; the match to TRBD1 covers 9 bases. The junction had 5 bases not matched to a gene; V was cut back by 4 bases and J by 4 bases. The CDR3 runs 15 residues. Germline V gene lookup returns CDR1 MNHEY and CDR2 SMNVEV (reference sequence). DNA of the CDR3: TGTGCCAGCAGTTGGGGGACAGGGAATTACAATGAGCAGTTCTTC. The encoded protein is CASSWGTGNYNEQFF.

This clonotype was seen only a few times. Relative to the germline gene, one junction end is altered; a read error may explain this. This chain uses TRBV4-3 with TRBJ2-7; unclear D gene. The CDR3 consists of 15 residues. Germline lookup yields CDR1 LGHNA and CDR2 YSLEER. CDR3 region: CASSQDRASTYERYF. In nucleotides, the CDR3 is TGCGCCAGCAGCCAAGATCGGGCCAGCACCTACGAGCGGTACTTC.

This chain joins TRBV12-3 or TRBV12-4 and TRBJ1-2; 8 nucleotides align to TRBD1. The junction had 11 bases not matched to a gene; V was cut back by 2 bases and J by 6 bases. The CDR3 covers 16 residues. CDR3 DNA sequence: TGTGCCAGCAGTTTACACAGGGGGAACCTTCTCAATGGCTACACCTTC. Translated: CASSLHRGNLLNGYTF.

The V and J genes are TRBV6-6 and TRBJ1-4; 8 positions match TRBD1. This CDR3 has 16 residues. J lost 7 bases, V lost 5 bases, and 12 bases had no gene match. Germline lookup yields CDR1 MNHNY and CDR2 SVGAGI (reference sequence). The CDR3 nucleotides are TGTGCCAGCAGTCCTCGCAGGGGGCAAGGAAGTGAAAAACTGTTTTTT. Protein sequence: CASSPRRGQGSEKLFF.

This chain links TRBV4-1 with TRBJ2-7; D might be TRBD1 (5 bases). The V gene's germline CDR1 is MGHRA and CDR2 YSYEKL. The CDR3 sequence is 16 residues long. Deletions cut 1 base from V and 0 bases from J, with 13 bases between. The CDR3 sequence is CASSQGPGRGSYEQYF. For the CDR3, the DNA is TGCGCCAGCAGCCAAGGCCCGGGTAGGGGCTCCTACGAGCAGTACTTC.

This rearrangement joins TRBV3-1 to TRBJ2-1; TRBD2 matches at 12 bases. Germline V gives CDR1 LGHDT, CDR2 YNNKEL (reference sequence). Trimming removed 5 bases from V and 3 bases from J; junction bases left unmatched: 5. The CDR3 is 16 residues long. CDR3 protein: CASSSRLAGDYNEQFF. CDR3 in DNA: TGTGCCAGCAGCTCCCGACTAGCGGGGGACTACAATGAGCAGTTCTTC.

The V gene is TRBV7-2, the J gene TRBJ2-1; 8 bases map to TRBD2. With V trimmed by 2 bases and J by 5 bases, 5 bases remained unmatched. The germline CDR1 and CDR2 sequences are SGHTA and FQGNSA. CDR3 length equals 15 residues. CDR3 sequence: CASSLYRGGNNEQFF. The CDR3 nucleotides read TGTGCCAGCAGCTTATACCGCGGGGGGAACAATGAGCAGTTCTTC.

V is TRBV2 and J is TRBJ2-4; 8 nucleotides align to TRBD1. CDR1 is SNHLY, CDR2 FYNNEI, per germline. V trimming: 6 bases; J trimming: 15 bases; junction bases outside the gene matches: 13. The CDR3 is made up of 13 amino acids. The CDR3 spells CASSPVAGGDLYF. CDR3 sequence (DNA): TGTGCCAGCAGCCCAGTGGCAGGGGGCGATCTGTACTTC.

Regarding this clonotype: The junction does not match germline at one end; this may be a read error. The chain couples TRBV7-9 to TRBJ2-3; a possible D gene is TRBD1 (6 bases). CDR1 is SEHNR, CDR2 FQNEAQ, per germline (reference sequence). This CDR3 contains 12 residues. CDR3 amino acids: CASSPWTDAQYF. CDR3 DNA: TGTGCCAGCAGCCCTTGGACAGATGCGCAGTATTTT.

The rearrangement joins TRBV20-1 to TRBJ2-4, with D perhaps given as TRBD1 or TRBD2 (6 bases each). The tail of the sequence fits TRBJ2-7 better, so the J call may be wrong. The CDR3 sequence is 11 residues long. The V gene's germline CDR1 is DFQATT and CDR2 SNEGSKA (reference sequence). CDR3 nucleotide sequence: TGCAGTGCTAGCGGGGGCTGCGAGCAGTACTTC. The encoded protein is CSASGGCEQYF.

CDR3 sequence: CASSSSGTGYGYTF. CDR3 DNA: TGTGCCAGCAGTTCCTCCGGGACGGGCTATGGCTACACCTTC. This rearrangement joins TRBV28 to TRBJ1-2; a possible D gene is TRBD1 (5 bases). The CDR3 is made up of 14 amino acids. V was trimmed by 4 bases and J by 4 bases, leaving 13 bases between them. Germline CDR1 MDHEN, CDR2 SYDVKM.